Presented here are 5 T cell receptor beta chains from one specimen sequenced in a study of CD8+CD57+ T cells in acquired aplastic anemia. Profiles of TCR beta VDJ and CDR3 were generated from a genomic DNA template. TCRdb processed the reads anew with MiXCR; each CDR3 protein has one entry. The data show approximately 200,000 distinct CDR3 sequences, with 64% seen just once and around 45% held by the top ten. The sequenced sample consisted of sorted CD4+, CD8+, or CD8+CD57+ T cells (not recorded which) from PBMCs. Receptor source: a human donor with severe aplastic anemia or a healthy control (not recorded which).

The CDR3 DNA is TGTGCCAGTAGTGTCAGCTTGATTGGCATTCAGTACTTC. Protein sequence: CASSVSLIGIQYF. The chain has TRBV19 and TRBJ2-4, with D unresolved. The CDR3 runs to 13 residues. Trimming took off 5 bases at V and 9 bases at J, with 14 bases between the two ends. Germline values: CDR1 LNHDA, CDR2 SQIVND (reference sequence).

In its sample, this clonotype was seen many times. This chain links TRBV7-2 with TRBJ1-5; TRBD1 is a possible D gene (6 bases). Germline V gene data show CDR1 as SGHTA and CDR2 as FQGNSA. V lost 0 bases to trimming and J lost 4 bases, with 10 bases between them. This CDR3 is 15 amino acids long. This CDR3 reads CASSLAGQGNQPQHF. For the CDR3, the DNA is TGTGCCAGCAGCTTAGCCGGGCAGGGGAATCAGCCCCAGCATTTT.

V and J are TRBV20-1 and TRBJ2-1; 10 bases are a match to TRBD2. This CDR3 comprises 13 residues. V trimming: 3 bases; J trimming: 9 bases; junction bases outside the gene matches: 5. The V gene's germline CDR1 is DFQATT and CDR2 SNEGSKA (reference sequence). CDR3 amino acids: CSARGLAFGEQFF. DNA of the CDR3: TGCAGTGCTAGGGGACTAGCGTTCGGTGAGCAGTTCTTC.

This rearrangement joins TRBV15 to TRBJ2-3; perhaps TRBD2 as D (6 bases). The CDR3 is 14 amino acids. Germline V gene sequence: CDR1 LNHNV, CDR2 YYDKDF (reference sequence). V was clipped by 1 base and J by 5 bases, with 10 bases between them. The CDR3 loop reads CATSRGASVDTQYF. The CDR3 bases are TGTGCCACCAGCAGAGGGGCTAGCGTAGATACGCAGTATTTT.

This clonotype was observed at least ten times. The rearrangement joins TRBV7-9 to TRBJ2-3; maybe TRBD2 (6 bases). The germline V and J ends were trimmed by 3 bases and 6 bases, with 22 bases remaining between them. Germline assignment: CDR1 SEHNR and CDR2 FQNEAQ (reference sequence). The CDR3 extends over 17 amino acids. The CDR3 nucleotides read TGTGCCAGCAGCTTCCCGCGGGGCAGGGCCGAAGGTGATACGCAGTATTTT. Translation: CASSFPRGRAEGDTQYF.